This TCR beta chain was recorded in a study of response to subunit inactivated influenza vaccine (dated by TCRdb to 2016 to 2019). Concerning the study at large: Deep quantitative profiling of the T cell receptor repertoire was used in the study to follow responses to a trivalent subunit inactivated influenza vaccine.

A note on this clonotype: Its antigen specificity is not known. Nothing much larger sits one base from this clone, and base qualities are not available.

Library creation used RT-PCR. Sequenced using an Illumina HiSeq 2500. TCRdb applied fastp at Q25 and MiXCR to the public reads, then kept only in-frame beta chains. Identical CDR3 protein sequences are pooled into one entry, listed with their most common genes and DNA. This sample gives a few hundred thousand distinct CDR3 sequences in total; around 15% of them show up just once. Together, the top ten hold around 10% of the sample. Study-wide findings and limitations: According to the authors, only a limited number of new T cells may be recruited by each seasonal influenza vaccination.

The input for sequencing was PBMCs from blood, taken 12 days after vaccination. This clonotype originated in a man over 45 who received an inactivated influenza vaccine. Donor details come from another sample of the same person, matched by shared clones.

The nucleotide sequence is given as TGTGCCAGCAGGCCCTCGGACGGTGTATCAAAAAATTCACCCCTCCACTTT. This codes for CASRPSDGVSKNSPLHF. Recombination connected TRBV28 to TRBJ1-6, with no reliable assignment of the D segment. The CDR3 starts with the cysteine, ends with the phenylalanine, and has 17 residues. Here the CDR3 DNA is all that survives: 51 bases in frame from base 1. According to the germline V gene, CDR1 reads MDHEN and CDR2 reads SYDVKM. V is cut by 6 bases and J by 7 bases, and the space between the germline ends is 22 bases.